This T cell receptor beta chain was documented in a study of CD4 T cells in relation to SARS-CoV-2 and coronaviruses. Whole-study context: Patient ages ranged from about 20 to 72, median 38. Convalescent patients were fewer than 10 males and a few females; two were Hispanic.

CEF-cultured naive and memory CD4+ T cell DNA got survey-level sequencing. Libraries were prepared by immunoSEQ multiplex PCR; TCRdb keeps only in-frame clonotypes and omits some of them. In the table there are some 37,000 clones, just over 75% of which are singletons. As for this clone: Antigen unknown.

The germline gives CDR1 SGHRS, CDR2 YFSETQ. The CDR3 has 17 residues. V lost 3 bases to trimming and J lost 1 base, with 19 bases between them. Material for sequencing was memory CD4+ T cells from PBMCs, cultured in vitro. The clonotype comes from an adult with COVID-19. This chain joins TRBV5-1 and TRBJ2-5, with a tentative D call TRBD1 (6 bases). The CDR3 region has the DNA TGCGCCAGCAGCTGGGGAACACAGGGACGTGCCCAAGAGACCCAGTACTTC. Encoded protein: CASSWGTQGRAQETQYF.